Sequencing of this T cell receptor beta chain was carried out in a study of blood T cell repertoires in COVID-19. Whole-study context: Sample material is recorded as cDNA or gDNA derived from T cells, B-cell-depleted T cells, or PBMCs.

Trimming took off 8 bases at V and 2 bases at J, with 10 bases between the two ends. Looked up from germline, CDR1 is LGHDT and CDR2 is YNNKEL (reference sequence). The CDR3 is 13 residues long. As processed by the authors: It was from reference gene primer amplification that nucleated cell counts were estimated. Data came from immunoSEQ multiplex PCR; TCRdb stores just in-frame clones and leaves some out. V, J and clone size derive from that table, while D and trimming were established from the DNA sequence. This table holds about 100,000 clones, about 89% found once. The sequenced sample consisted of peripheral blood. J is TRBJ1-3 and V is TRBV3-1 (or the pseudogene TRBV3-2); the D gene is possibly TRBD1 (5 bases). The receptor was isolated from a human donor in a cohort sampled during active COVID-19. CDR3 residues: CASVETAGNTIYF. In nucleotides, the CDR3 is TGTGCCAGCGTTGAGACAGCTGGAAACACCATATATTTT.